This TCR beta chain was profiled in a study of post-analysis software for immune sequencing data. The study, taken as a whole, reports: Compared against controls, patients with multiple sclerosis displayed significantly lower normalized Chao1 diversity. Five TRBV segments, including TRBV5-6, TRBV5-1 and TRBV20-1, were more frequent in patients than controls.

Worth noting for this clonotype: The antigen remains undetermined.

Germline CDR1 reads SGHNT; CDR2 reads YENEEA. The CDR3 spans 13 residues. With V trimmed by 1 base and J by 11 bases, 5 bases remained unmatched. Built from TCR beta cDNA, the libraries had unique molecular identifiers in them. A population of roughly 0.85 to 10 million T cells gave rise to a few hundred thousand cDNA molecules. TCRdb processed the PCR reads anew with MiXCR; each CDR3 protein has one entry. Altogether hundreds of thousands of distinct CDR3 sequences are present, about 27% being singletons, with the ten largest covering approximately 0.55%. The rearrangement links TRBV11-3 to TRBJ2-1, with TRBD2 matching over 7 bases. The sequence derives from a girl between 5 and 17 years old with multiple sclerosis. Sequencing input: blood. The CDR3 loop is CASSLAPGGKQFF. CDR3 bases: TGTGCCAGCAGCTTAGCTCCGGGAGGCAAGCAGTTCTTC.